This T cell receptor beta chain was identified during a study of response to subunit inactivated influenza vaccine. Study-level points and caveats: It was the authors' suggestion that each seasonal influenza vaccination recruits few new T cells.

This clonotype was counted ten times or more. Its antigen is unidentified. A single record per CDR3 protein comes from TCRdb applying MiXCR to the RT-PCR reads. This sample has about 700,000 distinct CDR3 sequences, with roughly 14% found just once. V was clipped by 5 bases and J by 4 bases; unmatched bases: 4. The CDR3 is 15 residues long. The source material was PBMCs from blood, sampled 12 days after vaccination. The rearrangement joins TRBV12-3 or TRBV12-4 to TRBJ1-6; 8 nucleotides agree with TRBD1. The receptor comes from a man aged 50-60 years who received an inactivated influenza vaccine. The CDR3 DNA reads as TGTGCCAGCAGTCTAGGGACAGGTTATAATTCACCCCTCCACTTT. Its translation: CASSLGTGYNSPLHF.